This passage covers 8 T cell receptor beta chains from one sample sequenced in a study of CXCR3-negative and CXCR3-positive naive CD8 T cells. The TRB cDNA libraries were prepared by 5' RACE with UMI labels. TCRdb reworked the 5' RACE reads into one entry per CDR3 protein, no DNA. The sample's table shows 130,000 to 150,000 distinct CDR3 sequences. These receptors' targets are unknown. General study results and limits: Greater hydrophobicity was found in TRB CDR3s of CXCR3-positive naive cells than of CXCR3-negative naive cells.

Sequenced: naive CXCR3+ CD8+ T cells from blood. As for subset: CD45RO-CCR7+CD27+CD95- naive CD8+ T cells expressing CXCR3 (TNR3+). The source is a human donor in good health. Some clones in this sample may be carry-over from other donors' samples.

J is TRBJ2-1 and V is TRBV28; TCRdb proposes TRBD1, but this gene call is untestable without DNA. The germline gives CDR1 MDHEN, CDR2 SYDVKM. CDR3 length equals 14 residues. CDR3 sequence: CASSTGGFGNEQFF. The full variable domain, its missing parts supplied by reference TRBV28 and TRBJ2-1, is DVKVTQSSRYLVKRTGEKVFLECVQDMDHENMFWYRQDPGLGLRLIYFSYDVKMKEKGDIPEGYSVSREKKERFSLILESASTNQTSMYLCASSTGGFGNEQFFGPGTRLTVL.

This sequence joins TRBV9 and TRBJ1-6; TCRdb's D call, TRBD1, is unchecked because there is no DNA. Germline V gene lookup returns CDR1 SGDLS and CDR2 YYNGEE. CDR3 length: 13 amino acids. The CDR3 loop reads CASSLEGASPLHF.

This chain joins TRBV5-8 and TRBJ1-4; TCRdb indicates TRBD1, and absent DNA this call remains unverified. Germline assignment: CDR1 SGHTS and CDR2 YDEGEE. The CDR3 is 14 amino acids. This CDR3 is CASSPGQHNEKLFF.

This chain connects TRBV19 to TRBJ2-1; as DNA is missing, the TRBD2 call by TCRdb cannot be tested. The CDR3 is 18 residues long. Germline V gives CDR1 LNHDA, CDR2 SQIVND (reference sequence). CDR3 sequence: CASIRTSGEKTSYNEQFF.

The chain is built from TRBV19 and TRBJ2-2; TCRdb's D gene call, TRBD1, goes unchecked for lack of DNA. Germline assignment: CDR1 LNHDA and CDR2 SQIVND (reference sequence). The CDR3 loop spans 16 amino acids. The CDR3 loop reads CASSLPRTEFTGELFF.

J is TRBJ2-7 and V is TRBV29-1. Germline loops: CDR1 SQVTM, CDR2 ANQGSEA. The CDR3 covers 12 residues. The CDR3 protein is CSVEERSYEQYF.

This chain joins TRBV7-9 and TRBJ2-5; TCRdb indicates TRBD2, and absent DNA this call remains unverified. CDR3 length: 15 residues. The germline gives CDR1 SEHNR, CDR2 FQNEAQ (reference sequence). The CDR3: CASSPGLAGGETQYF.

The J gene is TRBJ2-7, the V gene TRBV3-1; as DNA is missing, the TRBD2 call by TCRdb cannot be tested. The CDR3 totals 16 residues. The germline V gene has CDR1 LGHDT and CDR2 YNNKEL (reference sequence). The CDR3 region is CASSQDDGGGRREQYF.